This T cell receptor beta chain emerged from a study of blood T cell repertoires in COVID-19. Study in general: Specimens from acute and convalescent COVID-19 originated in the United States, Italy and Spain.

The method was immunoSEQ multiplex PCR; TCRdb's version includes in-frame clones alone and lacks a portion of them. The repertoire holds around 170,000 clones, with 83% as singletons. The CDR3 is 14 amino acids. Trimming took 0 bases from V and 1 from J, leaving 8 bases between them. CDR1 is SGHNT and CDR2 is YYREEE in the germline V gene (reference sequence). Sequences were obtained from peripheral blood. The chain has TRBV5-4 and TRBJ2-7; no clear D. The receptor was derived from a human donor in a cohort sampled during active COVID-19. The CDR3 DNA is TGTGCCAGCAGCTTGGCTGGCCAATCCTACGAGCAGTACTTC. Translation gives CASSLAGQSYEQYF.